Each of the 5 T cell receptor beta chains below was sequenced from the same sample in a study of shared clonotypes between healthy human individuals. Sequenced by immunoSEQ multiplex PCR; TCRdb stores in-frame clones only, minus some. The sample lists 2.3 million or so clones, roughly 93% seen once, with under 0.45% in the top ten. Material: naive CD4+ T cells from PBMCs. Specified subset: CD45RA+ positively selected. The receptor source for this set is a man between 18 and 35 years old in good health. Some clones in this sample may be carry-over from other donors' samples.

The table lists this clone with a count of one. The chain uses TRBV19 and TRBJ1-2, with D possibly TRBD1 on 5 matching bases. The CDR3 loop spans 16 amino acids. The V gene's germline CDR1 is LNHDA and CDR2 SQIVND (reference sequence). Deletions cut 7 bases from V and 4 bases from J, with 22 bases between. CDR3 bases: TGTGCCAGTATCGTCAGCTCCTCTCTGGGGGGCTATGGCTACACCTTC. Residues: CASIVSSSLGGYGYTF.

CDR3 in DNA: TGTGCCAGCAGCTTAGATATGGCCAGCCAAGAGACCCAGTACTTC. Translation: CASSLDMASQETQYF. This rearrangement joins TRBV7-9 to TRBJ2-5; D gene ambiguous. This CDR3 comprises 15 residues. CDR1 is SEHNR, CDR2 FQNEAQ, per germline (reference sequence). V was pared by 1 base and J by 1 base, with 10 bases between. Supplemented by reference TRBV7-9 and TRBJ2-5, the full variable domain reads DTGVSQNPRHKITKRGQNVTFRCDPISEHNRLYWYRQTLGQGPEFLTYFQNEAQLEKSRLLSDRFSAERPKGSFSTLEIQRTEQGDSAMYLCASSLDMASQETQYFGPGTRLLVL.

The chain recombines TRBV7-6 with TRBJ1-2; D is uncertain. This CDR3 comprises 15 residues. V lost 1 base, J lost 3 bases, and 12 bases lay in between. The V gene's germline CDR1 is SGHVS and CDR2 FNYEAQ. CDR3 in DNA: TGTGCCAGCAGCTTAGTCCCGGGTGAGGACTATGGCTACACCTTC. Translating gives CASSLVPGEDYGYTF.

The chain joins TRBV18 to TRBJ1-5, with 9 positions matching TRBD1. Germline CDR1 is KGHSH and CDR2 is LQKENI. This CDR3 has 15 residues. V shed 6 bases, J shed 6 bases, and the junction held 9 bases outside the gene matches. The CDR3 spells CASSGTGLSGQPQHF. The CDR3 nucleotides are TGTGCCAGCTCGGGGACAGGGCTTTCGGGTCAGCCCCAGCATTTT.

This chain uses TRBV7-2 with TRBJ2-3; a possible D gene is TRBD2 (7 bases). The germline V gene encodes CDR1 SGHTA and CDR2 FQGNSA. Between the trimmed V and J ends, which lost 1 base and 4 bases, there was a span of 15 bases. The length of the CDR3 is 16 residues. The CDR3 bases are TGTGCCAGCAGCTTAGGGGGGGCGGGAGCGGCAGATACGCAGTATTTT. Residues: CASSLGGAGAADTQYF.